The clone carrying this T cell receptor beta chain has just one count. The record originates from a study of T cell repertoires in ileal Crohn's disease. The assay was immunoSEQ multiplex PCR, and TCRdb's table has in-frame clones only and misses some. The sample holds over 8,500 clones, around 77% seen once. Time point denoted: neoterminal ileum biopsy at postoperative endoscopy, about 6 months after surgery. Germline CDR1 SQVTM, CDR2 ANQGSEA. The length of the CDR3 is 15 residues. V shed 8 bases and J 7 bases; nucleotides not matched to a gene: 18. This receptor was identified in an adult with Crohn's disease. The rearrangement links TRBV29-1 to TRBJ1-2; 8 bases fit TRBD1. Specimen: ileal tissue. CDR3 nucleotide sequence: TGCAGCACGAAAGCGGGGAGCCAGGGGGCGGGTGGCTACACCTTC. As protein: CSTKAGSQGAGGYTF.